This TCR beta chain was retrieved from a study of brain T cells in children with intractable seizures. CDR3 size: 14 residues. The trim removed 8 bases at V and 3 bases at J, leaving 6 bases unmatched. The V gene's germline CDR1 is ENHRY and CDR2 SYGVKD. The repertoire was sequenced with immunoSEQ multiplex PCR; TCRdb's copy has only in-frame clones and lacks some. The table records 110,000 or so clones, 90% to 95% of them present only once. This sample comprised peripheral blood, obtained at surgery. The clonotype comes from a boy less than two years old with hemimegalencephaly and intractable seizures. V is TRBV10-3 and J is TRBJ2-7, with TRBD2 identical over 11 bases. CDR3: CAIGRLAGHYEQYF. CDR3 coding DNA: TGTGCCATCGGACGACTAGCGGGACACTACGAGCAGTACTTC.